One and the same sample provided the 21 T cell receptor beta chains below, sequenced in a study of beta chain features in type 1 diabetes (dated by TCRdb to about 2018). No antigen is known for these receptors. Libraries came from the immunoSEQ multiplex PCR assay. The entire isolated RNA was reverse transcribed using the High Capacity cDNA Reverse Transcription Kit, and thus expressed TCRB transcripts were sequenced. In its TCRdb copy, this immuneACCESS table keeps in-frame sequences only and misses some clones. Where compared with another copy, unresolved V genes explain less than half of these, and the others have no known cause. The sample table shows over 13,000 clones, and roughly three quarters are seen once. 0.25% to 0.4% of the sample is in the top ten clones. Points the paper makes about the study in general: Type 1 diabetes patients showed a moderate but significant shortening of TCRB CDR3 length in all four CD4+ subsets.

The sequenced sample was stem cell memory CD4+ T cells from blood. This specimen's cell subset or site label, per the study, means: stem cell-like memory CD4+ T cells. The receptors originated from a woman younger than 35 with type 1 diabetes.

The rearrangement joins TRBV30 to TRBJ2-5; 8 nucleotides agree with TRBD1. TRBJ2-7 matches the DNA end more closely, so the J call is doubtful. This CDR3 region has 12 residues. In germline, CDR1 is GTSNPN, CDR2 SVGIG (reference sequence). The CDR3 spells CAGGQVVYEQYF. The CDR3 region has the DNA TGTGCCGGGGGACAGGTTGTCTACGAGCAGTACTTC.

The chain joins TRBV12-5 to TRBJ1-1, with 11 bases identical to TRBD1. Germline CDR1 LGHNT, CDR2 FRNRAP. This CDR3 is 16 amino acids long. V dropped 6 bases and J dropped 1; count of bases not matched to a gene: 7. The CDR3 DNA follows: TGTGCTAGTGGCACCGGGACAGGGGGGACGAACACTGAAGCTTTCTTT. Its translation: CASGTGTGGTNTEAFF. Together with reference TRBV12-5 and TRBJ1-1, the CDR3 gives the full variable domain: DARVTQTPRHKVTEMGQEVTMRCQPILGHNTVFWYRQTMMQGLELLAYFRNRAPLDDSGMPKDRFSAEMPDATLATLKIQPSEPRDSAVYFCASGTGTGGTNTEAFFGQGTRLTVV.

The chain joins TRBV6-6 to TRBJ2-5; D uncertain. Germline V gives CDR1 MNHNY, CDR2 SVGAGI (reference sequence). V lost 4 bases and J lost 5, with 8 bases in between. The CDR3 consists of 12 residues. The CDR3 DNA follows: TGTGCCAGCAGTTCCGTCGCGGAGACCCAGTACTTC. Translated: CASSSVAETQYF.

The V call is TRBV28, the J call TRBJ1-2, with D hard to call. The CDR3 contains 12 residues. The germline V gene has CDR1 MDHEN and CDR2 SYDVKM. V dropped 7 bases and J dropped 2 bases, with 8 bases sitting between them. The DNA for the CDR3 is TGTGCCAGCATGGCGGGAAACTATGGCTACACCTTC. As protein: CASMAGNYGYTF.

The CDR3, as DNA: TGTGCCAGCAGGACTAGCGGTGCGGGTACGCAGTATTTT. This sequence encodes CASRTSGAGTQYF. V gene TRBV6-1 combines with J gene TRBJ2-3; 9 nucleotides line up with TRBD2. V was pared by 6 bases and J by 8 bases, with 6 bases of the junction left unmatched. Germline CDR1 is MNHNS and CDR2 is SASEGT. The CDR3 has 13 amino acids.

The V call is TRBV10-3, the J call TRBJ2-7; 9 nucleotides match TRBD2. CDR1 is ENHRY and CDR2 is SYGVKD in the germline V gene. V lost 8 bases to trimming and J lost 5 bases; unmatched junction nucleotides: 7. The CDR3 loop spans 13 amino acids. The CDR3 bases are TGTGCCATCGGGGCTAGCGGGGCGAACGAGCAGTACGTC. Protein product: CAIGASGANEQYV.

V is TRBV5-1 and J is TRBJ1-1, with 8 bases fitting TRBD1. Germline lookup yields CDR1 SGHRS and CDR2 YFSETQ. J gave up 0 bases and V 5 bases, and 3 bases lay outside the gene matches. The CDR3 sequence is 14 residues long. The CDR3 spells CASSSGQVNTEAFF. The CDR3 DNA reads TGCGCCAGCAGTTCGGGACAGGTGAACACTGAAGCTTTCTTT.

The V gene is TRBV29-1, the J gene TRBJ2-5, with 8 bases fitting TRBD1. V was clipped by 3 bases and J by 5 bases; unmatched bases: 8. Germline assignment: CDR1 SQVTM and CDR2 ANQGSEA. The CDR3 extends over 14 amino acids. The CDR3 sequence is CSVDPTGVGETQYF. In DNA, the CDR3 is TGCAGCGTTGATCCGACAGGGGTAGGGGAGACCCAGTACTTC.

The chain combines TRBV28 with TRBJ2-7; D perhaps matches TRBD1 (5 bases). The germline V gene has CDR1 MDHEN and CDR2 SYDVKM. The CDR3 sequence is 14 residues long. The V end was cut by 3 bases, the J end by 4 bases, with 13 bases between. CDR3 sequence: CASSFPARVYEQYF. In DNA, the CDR3 is TGTGCCAGCAGTTTTCCTGCCAGGGTTTACGAGCAGTACTTC.

This chain connects TRBV2 to TRBJ2-1; TRBD2 might be the D (5 bases). Trimming removed 4 bases from V and 4 bases from J, with 20 bases in between. This CDR3 is built from 17 residues. Per germline, CDR1 SNHLY and CDR2 FYNNEI. In DNA form, the CDR3 reads TGTGCCAGCAGTGCCACCGACGTGGGAGCTGGGTACAATGAGCAGTTCTTC. The encoded protein is CASSATDVGAGYNEQFF.

The V gene is TRBV28, the J gene TRBJ2-1; 8 bases map to TRBD2. V shed 5 bases, J shed 7 bases, and the junction held 13 bases outside the gene matches. This CDR3 contains 16 residues. Germline loops: CDR1 MDHEN, CDR2 SYDVKM. CDR3 residues: CASSRRPSGRRNEQFF. The CDR3 bases are TGTGCCAGCAGTCGCCGACCGAGCGGGAGAAGAAATGAGCAGTTCTTC.

The chain uses TRBV5-5 and TRBJ1-1; 8 nucleotides align to TRBD1. This CDR3 region has 16 residues. V shed 4 bases and J 1 base; nucleotides not matched to a gene: 9. Germline V gene data show CDR1 as SGHKS and CDR2 as YYEKEE (reference sequence). The DNA of the CDR3 is TGTGCCAGCAGCACCCAGGGGGCTTTGGGGAACACTGAAGCTTTCTTT. Amino acids: CASSTQGALGNTEAFF. The complete variable domain, with remaining parts taken from reference TRBV5-5 and TRBJ1-1, reads DAGVTQSPTHLIKTRGQQVTLRCSPISGHKSVSWYQQVLGQGPQFIFQYYEKEERGRGNFPDRFSARQFPNYSSELNVNALLLGDSALYLCASSTQGALGNTEAFFGQGTRLTVV.

The chain combines TRBV6-6 with TRBJ2-1; 12 nucleotides match TRBD2. Germline-derived CDR1 and CDR2 are MNHNY and SVGAGI (reference sequence). With V trimmed by 7 bases and J by 6 bases, 7 bases remained unmatched. The CDR3 loop spans 15 amino acids. In nucleotides, the CDR3 is TGTGCCAGCAACCCCTCTAGCGGGAGGGCCAATGAGCAGTTCTTC. Protein: CASNPSSGRANEQFF.

This clone was observed a handful of times. The rearrangement joins TRBV27 to TRBJ1-2; 12 bases line up with TRBD1. Trimming removed 8 bases from V and 3 bases from J; junction bases left unmatched: 1. The CDR3 contains 13 residues. Germline lookup yields CDR1 MNHEY and CDR2 SMNVEV (reference sequence). CDR3 coding DNA: TGTGCCAGCGGGACAGGGGGCTACTATGGCTACACCTTC. Residues: CASGTGGYYGYTF.

V usage is TRBV5-1 and J usage is TRBJ2-5, with 8 bases aligning to TRBD1. The CDR3 runs to 15 residues. J was trimmed by 4 bases and V by 0 bases; bases with no gene match: 5. The V gene's germline CDR1 is SGHRS and CDR2 YFSETQ. The DNA of the CDR3 is TGCGCCAGCAGCTTGGCCCCAGGGGGCGCAGAGACCCAGTACTTC. It codes for CASSLAPGGAETQYF.

The sample holds a few counts of this clone. The V call is TRBV19, the J call TRBJ1-5, with D possibly being TRBD1 (6 bases). This CDR3 contains 16 residues. The germline gives CDR1 LNHDA, CDR2 SQIVND (reference sequence). V lost 6 bases to trimming and J lost 6 bases, with 21 bases between them. This chain's CDR3 is CASSTGGGQGRQPQHF. In nucleotides, the CDR3 is TGTGCCAGTAGCACTGGGGGGGGACAAGGACGTCAGCCCCAGCATTTT.

The rearrangement links TRBV25-1 to TRBJ2-5, with 8 bases matching TRBD1. The germline CDR1 and CDR2 sequences are MGHDK and SYGVNS. The V gene end was trimmed by 4 bases and the J gene end by 3 bases; junction bases not matched to a gene: 4. This CDR3 has 14 residues. CDR3 amino acids: CASSVGQGEETQYF. The CDR3 bases are TGTGCCAGCAGTGTCGGACAGGGCGAAGAGACCCAGTACTTC.

V and J are TRBV11-3 and TRBJ2-1; D may be TRBD2 (5 bases). The V and J ends lost 5 bases and 4 bases respectively, with 9 bases between them. This CDR3 is built from 13 residues. The germline gives CDR1 SGHNT, CDR2 YENEEA. The chain's CDR3 is CASSREPYNEQFF. Here the CDR3 DNA reads TGTGCCAGCAGCAGGGAGCCGTACAATGAGCAGTTCTTC.

The chain joins TRBV7-2 to TRBJ1-2; 8 nucleotides line up with TRBD1. Germline V gene sequence: CDR1 SGHTA, CDR2 FQGNSA. CDR3 length: 13 residues. V gave up 4 bases and J gave up 7 bases; unmatched junction bases: 5. CDR3 nucleotides: TGTGCCAGCAGCTCCGGACAGGGCGGTGGCTACACCTTC. Translating gives CASSSGQGGGYTF.

The chain links TRBV7-2 to TRBJ2-5; maybe TRBD1 (7 bases). V lost 6 bases and J 4 bases, leaving 18 bases between the germline ends. The CDR3 is made up of 15 amino acids. CDR1 is SGHTA and CDR2 is FQGNSA in the germline V gene. In nucleotides, the CDR3 is TGTGCCAGCAGGTGGCGGGCGGGACAGACAGAGACCCAGTACTTC. Translated, it gives CASRWRAGQTETQYF.

This chain uses TRBV2 with TRBJ2-3, with TRBD2 as a possible D gene (6 bases). The V gene lost 1 base and the J gene lost 5 bases, with 7 bases spanning the gap. CDR1 and CDR2 from the germline V gene are SNHLY and FYNNEI. The CDR3 is made up of 13 amino acids. DNA of the CDR3: TGTGCCAGCAGTGAAGTGGGAGGAGATACGCAGTATTTT. Protein sequence: CASSEVGGDTQYF. Full variable domain (outside the CDR3, taken from reference TRBV2 and TRBJ2-3): EPEVTQTPSHQVTQMGQEVILRCVPISNHLYFYWYRQILGQKVEFLVSFYNNEISEKSEIFDDQFSVERPDGSNFTLKIRSTKLEDSAMYFCASSEVGGDTQYFGPGTRLTVL.